A single T cell receptor (beta chain) is shown here with its context. The source of the sample is a study of blood T cell repertoires in COVID-19. On the study more broadly: COVID-19 samples from acute and convalescent phases originated in the United States, Italy and Spain.

The repertoire was sequenced with immunoSEQ multiplex PCR; TCRdb's copy has only in-frame clones and lacks some. Among tens of thousands of clones listed, 75% to 90% were seen once. The CDR3 contains 18 residues. CDR1 and CDR2 (germline): SGHRS, YFSETQ. Deletions cut 0 bases from V and 2 bases from J, with 15 bases between. The clonotype comes from a woman aged 80 or over with active or convalescent COVID-19. The sequenced material came from peripheral blood. The V call is TRBV5-1, the J call TRBJ2-6; D remains ambiguous. CDR3 residues: CASSLGLPRKTGANVLTF. The CDR3 nucleotides read TGCGCCAGCAGCTTGGGACTTCCACGGAAAACTGGGGCCAACGTCCTGACTTTC.